Given below is one TCR beta chain in context. The data originate from a study of shared clonotypes between healthy human individuals. CDR1 is SGHTA, CDR2 FQGNSA, per germline. The CDR3 extends over 15 amino acids. Trimming at V came to 6 bases and at J to 4 bases, leaving 5 bases not matched to a gene. Clones were sequenced by immunoSEQ multiplex PCR, and TCRdb holds only the in-frame ones, with some missing. This repertoire shows approximately 510,000 clones, around 79% found once; its top ten account for 10% to 15%. This clonotype was obtained from a woman aged 40 to 50 in good health. Some clones in this sample may be carry-over from other donors' samples. This sequence joins TRBV7-2 and TRBJ2-1, with 11 bases identical to TRBD2. Sequenced: PBMCs. Here the CDR3 reads CASSYGTSGYNEQFF. For the CDR3, the DNA is TGTGCCAGCAGTTACGGGACTAGCGGATACAATGAGCAGTTCTTC.